A selection of T cell receptor beta chains follows, all from one sample in a study of T-cell reconstitution after alpha-beta-depleted transplantation in children. One entry per CDR3 protein results from TCRdb running MiXCR on the PCR reads. The repertoire holds under 850,000 distinct CDR3 sequences, roughly 14% seen once, with around 0.79% in the top ten. The starting material was PBMCs, obtained before TCRalphabeta/CD19-depleted stem cell transplant. The receptors come from a girl aged 2 to 10 with congenital amegakaryocytic thrombocytopenia, due to receive a stem cell transplant. CDR3s include the opening cysteine and the closing phenylalanine or tryptophan. The order of the fields is V gene, clone size, D gene, J gene, CDR3 protein, CDR3 DNA. D genes are given only for firm matches. Some rows have no size entry. The others give once, few or many, or a class for an expanded clone.

V: TRBV20-1; size: few; D: TRBD2; J: TRBJ2-1; CDR3: CSARDSRGGPSYNEQFF; DNA: TGCAGTGCTAGAGATTCCCGGGGAGGGCCCAGCTACAATGAGCAGTTCTTC
V: TRBV20-1; size: many; D: .; J: TRBJ2-1; CDR3: CSARGLRGHINNEQFF; DNA: TGCAGTGCTAGGGGACTTAGAGGCCATATCAACAATGAGCAGTTCTTC
V: TRBV12-3/TRBV12-4; size: many; D: .; J: TRBJ2-3; CDR3: CASSFARGEDTQYF; DNA: TGTGCCAGCAGTTTTGCGCGTGGGGAGGATACGCAGTATTTT
V: TRBV18; size: .; D: .; J: TRBJ1-2; CDR3: CASSPTSNYGYTF; DNA: TGTGCCAGCTCACCAACTTCAAATTATGGCTACACCTTC
V: TRBV5-1; size: few; D: .; J: TRBJ2-2; CDR3: CASSFSGSTNTGELFF; DNA: TGCGCCAGCAGCTTTTCTGGGTCTACGAACACCGGGGAGCTGTTTTTT
V: TRBV29-1; size: .; D: TRBD1; J: TRBJ1-2; CDR3: CSVGITGVRLYDGYTF; DNA: TGCAGCGTTGGAATCACAGGGGTCCGGCTCTATGACGGCTACACCTTC
V: TRBV5-1; size: many; D: .; J: TRBJ2-1; CDR3: CASSQSSGASTYNEQFF; DNA: TGCGCCAGCAGCCAATCCTCAGGGGCCTCTACCTACAATGAGCAGTTCTTC
V: TRBV29-1; size: many; D: .; J: TRBJ2-4; CDR3: CSALAGDQYF; DNA: TGCAGCGCCCTAGCAGGGGATCAATACTTC
V: TRBV6-1; size: many; D: .; J: TRBJ2-1; CDR3: CASSDGTEYNEQFF; DNA: TGTGCCAGCAGCGACGGGACGGAGTACAATGAGCAGTTCTTC
V: TRBV3-1; size: many; D: TRBD1; J: TRBJ1-6; CDR3: CASSQERTGNSPLHF; DNA: TGTGCCAGCAGCCAAGAGAGGACAGGGAATTCACCCCTCCACTTT
V: TRBV28; size: .; D: .; J: TRBJ2-1; CDR3: CASSTTVYNEQFF; DNA: TGTGCCAGCAGTACGACGGTATACAATGAGCAGTTCTTC
V: TRBV30; size: many; D: .; J: TRBJ2-1; CDR3: CAWSFGGTGMHNEQFF; DNA: TGTGCCTGGAGTTTTGGAGGAACCGGGATGCATAATGAGCAGTTCTTC
V: TRBV9; size: .; D: TRBD1; J: TRBJ2-7; CDR3: CASSVGAGTATEQYF; DNA: TGTGCCAGCAGCGTAGGGGCCGGGACAGCGACCGAGCAGTACTTC
V: TRBV12-5; size: many; D: .; J: TRBJ2-5; CDR3: CASGLLATTPETQYF; DNA: TGTGCTAGTGGTTTGTTGGCGACGACACCGGAGACCCAGTACTTC
V: TRBV21-1; size: .; D: .; J: TRBJ2-1; CDR3: CASSISRVSYNEQFF; DNA: TGTGCCAGCAGCATCTCGAGGGTATCCTACAATGAGCAGTTCTTC
V: TRBV20-1; size: many; D: .; J: TRBJ2-1; CDR3: CSASWRVSYNEQFF; DNA: TGCAGTGCTAGTTGGAGGGTCTCCTACAATGAGCAGTTCTTC
V: TRBV20-1; size: many; D: TRBD2; J: TRBJ2-3; CDR3: CSALVSGSGADTQYF; DNA: TGCAGTGCCTTGGTTAGCGGGAGTGGAGCAGATACGCAGTATTTT
V: TRBV5-1; size: few; D: .; J: TRBJ2-7; CDR3: CASSLGTGQREQYF; DNA: TGCGCCAGCAGCTTGGGGACGGGCCAGCGAGAGCAGTACTTC
V: TRBV7-9; size: many; D: .; J: TRBJ1-5; CDR3: CASSRGGDSNQPQHF; DNA: TGTGCCAGCAGCCGTGGGGGGGATAGCAATCAGCCCCAGCATTTT
V: TRBV5-1; size: .; D: TRBD1; J: TRBJ2-6; CDR3: CASSLGQGVLSGANVLTF; DNA: TGCGCCAGCAGCCTGGGGCAGGGGGTCCTCTCTGGGGCCAACGTCCTGACTTTC
V: TRBV10-2; size: .; D: .; J: TRBJ2-2; CDR3: CATEGRVGTGELFF; DNA: TGCGCCACCGAGGGGCGGGTCGGCACCGGGGAGCTGTTTTTT
V: TRBV10-3; size: many; D: .; J: TRBJ1-1; CDR3: CATLGTGNTEAFF; DNA: TGTGCCACCCTAGGTACGGGGAACACTGAAGCTTTCTTT
V: TRBV5-5; size: many; D: .; J: TRBJ2-3; CDR3: CASSPKQGTDTQYF; DNA: TGTGCCAGCAGCCCCAAACAGGGCACAGATACGCAGTATTTT
V: TRBV5-1; size: .; D: TRBD1; J: TRBJ2-5; CDR3: CASSLYPGQVQETQYF; DNA: TGCGCCAGCAGCTTGTATCCGGGACAGGTCCAAGAGACCCAGTACTTC
V: TRBV5-1; size: many; D: TRBD2; J: TRBJ2-3; CDR3: CASSTLAGGPSDTQYF; DNA: TGCGCCAGCAGCACCTTAGCGGGAGGGCCGTCAGATACGCAGTATTTT
V: TRBV7-9; size: .; D: .; J: TRBJ2-3; CDR3: CASSLLPVTDTQYF; DNA: TGTGCCAGCAGCTTATTACCAGTTACGGATACGCAGTATTTT
V: TRBV20-1; size: many; D: .; J: TRBJ2-7; CDR3: CSATPLGGAGEQYF; DNA: TGCAGTGCCACACCTCTAGGGGGAGCGGGCGAGCAGTACTTC
V: TRBV29-1; size: few; D: .; J: TRBJ2-7; CDR3: CSVLSSLGYEQYF; DNA: TGCAGCGTTTTATCAAGTCTGGGCTACGAGCAGTACTTC
V: TRBV12-3/TRBV12-4; size: .; D: .; J: TRBJ1-1; CDR3: CASSSPLMNTEAFF; DNA: TGTGCCAGCAGTTCCCCCTTAATGAACACTGAAGCTTTCTTT
V: TRBV5-6; size: few; D: .; J: TRBJ2-7; CDR3: CASSFGDIRSYEQYF; DNA: TGTGCCAGCAGCTTCGGGGACATCCGCTCCTACGAGCAGTACTTC
V: TRBV7-3; size: few; D: TRBD1; J: TRBJ2-5; CDR3: CASSLDREVGTQYF; DNA: TGTGCCAGCAGCTTAGACAGGGAAGTGGGGACCCAGTACTTC
V: TRBV20-1; size: .; D: .; J: TRBJ2-7; CDR3: CSGEGRGPYEQYF; DNA: TGCAGTGGTGAGGGGCGGGGTCCCTACGAGCAGTACTTC
V: TRBV6-1; size: many; D: .; J: TRBJ2-1; CDR3: CASNSKTTLQVPFPHGFF; DNA: TGTGCCAGTAACTCCAAAACTACCCTACAGGTCCCGTTTCCCCACGGGTTCTTC
V: TRBV20-1; size: many; D: TRBD2; J: TRBJ2-3; CDR3: CSAGGPGLEKTDTQYF; DNA: TGCAGTGCGGGGGGCCCGGGACTAGAGAAAACAGATACGCAGTATTTT
V: TRBV27; size: many; D: .; J: TRBJ2-7; CDR3: CASKSRAHEQYF; DNA: TGTGCCAGCAAAAGCAGAGCCCACGAGCAGTACTTC
V: TRBV19; size: few; D: .; J: TRBJ2-7; CDR3: CASSSAHSYEQYF; DNA: TGTGCCAGTAGTTCGGCGCACTCCTACGAGCAGTACTTC
V: TRBV12-3/TRBV12-4; size: .; D: .; J: TRBJ2-7; CDR3: CASSFHSLGQGNEQYF; DNA: TGTGCCAGCAGTTTTCATTCCCTGGGCCAGGGTAACGAGCAGTACTTC
V: TRBV27; size: many; D: .; J: TRBJ1-6; CDR3: CASSFLWRGDSPLHF; DNA: TGTGCCAGCAGTTTTTTGTGGCGGGGCGATTCACCCCTCCACTTT
V: TRBV5-1; size: .; D: TRBD1; J: TRBJ1-1; CDR3: CASSLEGGDRGEAFF; DNA: TGCGCCAGCAGCTTGGAAGGGGGAGACAGGGGTGAAGCTTTCTTT
V: TRBV2; size: .; D: TRBD1; J: TRBJ2-7; CDR3: CASRYRGSSYEQYF; DNA: TGTGCCAGCAGGTACAGGGGAAGCTCCTACGAGCAGTACTTC
V: TRBV24-1; size: many; D: .; J: TRBJ2-1; CDR3: CATSDLQSDFPNEQFF; DNA: TGTGCCACCAGTGATTTGCAGTCTGACTTTCCCAATGAGCAGTTCTTC
V: TRBV7-2; size: many; D: .; J: TRBJ2-1; CDR3: CASRHRRDSYNEQFF; DNA: TGTGCCAGCAGACACCGGCGGGACTCCTACAATGAGCAGTTCTTC
V: TRBV5-6; size: .; D: .; J: TRBJ1-1; CDR3: CDSSPAPNTEAFF; DNA: TGTGACAGCAGCCCGGCCCCGAACACTGAAGCTTTCTTT
V: TRBV27; size: many; D: .; J: TRBJ2-7; CDR3: CASSPLGLRGVEQYF; DNA: TGTGCCAGCAGTCCCCTGGGGTTGAGGGGTGTCGAGCAGTACTTC
V: TRBV15; size: .; D: .; J: TRBJ1-3; CDR3: CATSRDPASGNTIYF; DNA: TGTGCCACCAGCAGAGATCCGGCCTCTGGAAACACCATATATTTT
V: TRBV5-1; size: many; D: TRBD1; J: TRBJ2-1; CDR3: CASSLGQGPYNEQFF; DNA: TGCGCCAGCAGCTTGGGACAGGGGCCTTACAATGAGCAGTTCTTC
V: TRBV6-5; size: few; D: TRBD2; J: TRBJ2-7; CDR3: CASSYQSGTYEQYF; DNA: TGTGCCAGCAGTTATCAAAGCGGGACCTACGAGCAGTACTTC
V: TRBV6-1; size: few; D: .; J: TRBJ2-7; CDR3: CATYRKYEQYF; DNA: TGTGCCACCTACCGAAAGTACGAGCAGTACTTC
V: TRBV18; size: .; D: TRBD1; J: TRBJ1-5; CDR3: CASSLGTGTNSNQPQHF; DNA: TGTGCCAGCTCACTCGGGACAGGAACTAATAGCAATCAGCCCCAGCATTTT
V: TRBV20-1; size: few; D: .; J: TRBJ2-3; CDR3: CSARATLAVSTDTQYF; DNA: TGCAGTGCTAGAGCCACCTTAGCGGTTAGCACAGATACGCAGTATTTT
V: TRBV30; size: few; D: .; J: TRBJ2-3; CDR3: CAWNTLYTTDTQYF; DNA: TGTGCCTGGAATACACTGTACACCACAGATACGCAGTATTTT
V: TRBV10-3; size: few; D: TRBD1; J: TRBJ2-7; CDR3: CAIRDFPEVQGVRTYEQYF; DNA: TGTGCCATCAGAGATTTTCCAGAGGTACAGGGGGTCAGGACCTACGAGCAGTACTTC
V: TRBV20-1; size: many; D: .; J: TRBJ2-3; CDR3: CSAGGASTDTQYF; DNA: TGCAGTGCTGGGGGTGCTAGCACAGATACGCAGTATTTT